This T cell receptor (beta chain) was profiled in a study of T cell repertoires in cytomegalovirus infection. Study overall: Carrying CMV and the relevant HLA type showed in public TCR beta signatures.

The V end was cut by 1 base, the J end by 0 bases, with 7 bases between. This CDR3 is built from 14 residues. Germline lookup yields CDR1 MDHEN and CDR2 SYDVKM. Regarding the study as a whole: The ex vivo response was dominated by HLA-C-restricted CMV-specific TCR beta clonotypes. Identification of carriers of CMV plus the relevant HLA was performed using cumulative public TCR beta family frequency.

TCRdb processed the reads anew with MiXCR; each CDR3 protein has one entry. Here the sample spans just under 550,000 distinct CDR3 sequences, approximately 26% being singletons. Notes on this clonotype: Its target is unknown.

The TCR comes from a human donor in good health (CMV status not recorded). Some clones in this sample may be carry-over from other donors' samples. The V call is TRBV28, the J call TRBJ2-7; D perhaps matches TRBD2 (5 bases). The sample consisted of PBMCs. Here the CDR3 DNA reads TGTGCCAGCAGTTTATACCGGGGCTCCTACGAGCAGTACTTC. Its translation is CASSLYRGSYEQYF.